Shown below are 20 T cell receptor beta chains from a single sample sequenced in a study of early T cells in non-severe SARS-CoV-2 infection. A single record per CDR3 protein comes from TCRdb applying MiXCR to the 5' RACE reads. In the table there are more than 20,000 distinct CDR3 sequences, less than 7% of which are singletons. Sequenced input: whole blood. The receptor set was obtained from an adult who was a healthcare worker with PCR-confirmed SARS-CoV-2 infection or an uninfected control (not recorded which).

The V gene is TRBV29-1, the J gene TRBJ2-5; 10 bases agree with TRBD1. The germline gives CDR1 SQVTM, CDR2 ANQGSEA. The V and J ends lost 3 bases and 5 bases, in that order; junction bases with no gene match: 12. CDR3 length: 16 amino acids. The CDR3 region is CSVDGGQGWFIETQYF. In nucleotides, the CDR3 is TGCAGCGTTGATGGGGGACAGGGGTGGTTTATTGAGACCCAGTACTTC.

This clonotype was recorded at least ten times. The V call is TRBV28, the J call TRBJ2-1; 12 nucleotides match TRBD1. The CDR3 length is 16 residues. Losses at the gene ends were 3 bases for V and 7 bases for J; bases not matched to a gene: 7. CDR1 MDHEN and CDR2 SYDVKM come from the germline V gene. DNA for the CDR3: TGTGCCAGCAGTTTCCGGGGGACAGGGGGCTATAATGAGCAGTTCTTC. Protein sequence: CASSFRGTGGYNEQFF.

This clonotype has at least ten counts. This sequence joins TRBV7-2 and TRBJ2-5, with D perhaps TRBD2 (5 bases). CDR3 length: 14 amino acids. Germline CDR1 reads SGHTA; CDR2 reads FQGNSA. Trimming left V 1 base short and J 2 bases short, with 8 bases between. The CDR3 DNA sequence: TGTGCCAGCAGCTTAGTTTGGACTCAAGAGACCCAGTACTTC. Translating it yields CASSLVWTQETQYF.

Many counts were recorded for this clonotype. The DNA of the CDR3 is TGTGCCAGCAGCCCCCACAGGGGCGGGGAGTATTTT. Amino acids: CASSPHRGGEYF. The rearrangement joins TRBV5-4 to TRBJ2-3; D is possibly TRBD1 (7 bases). The CDR3 totals 12 residues. With 4 bases removed from V and 13 bases from J, the gap between germline ends came to 16 bases. Germline V lookup: CDR1 SGHNT, CDR2 YYREEE (reference sequence).

The CDR3 reads CASSQDLGRSGLFF. CDR3 bases: TGCGCCAGCAGCCAAGATCTTGGGCGGAGCGGACTGTTTTTT. The genes are TRBV4-3 and TRBJ1-4; D is undetermined. CDR3 length equals 14 residues. Germline values: CDR1 LGHNA, CDR2 YSLEER. Between the trimmed V and J ends, which lost 0 bases and 13 bases, there was a span of 15 bases.

CDR3 protein: CASSPSTGSTDTQYF. DNA of the CDR3: TGTGCCAGCAGCCCCTCGACAGGTAGCACAGATACGCAGTATTTT. V gene TRBV12-3 or TRBV12-4 combines with J gene TRBJ2-3, with D possibly being TRBD1 (6 bases). The CDR3 extends over 15 amino acids. The V end lost 6 bases, the J end lost 0 bases, and 13 bases lay between the germline ends.

This clonotype was detected ten times or more. The chain couples TRBV5-1 to TRBJ1-3; possible D gene TRBD1, 6 bases. From germline, CDR1 is SGHRS and CDR2 YFSETQ. V dropped 4 bases and J dropped 3 bases, with 20 bases sitting between them. The CDR3 is 17 residues long. The CDR3 loop is CASSQGSRGPLGNTIYF. CDR3 in DNA: TGCGCCAGCAGCCAGGGGTCCAGGGGACCCCTTGGAAACACCATATATTTT.

The table lists this clonotype with many counts. V and J are TRBV29-1 and TRBJ1-2; maybe TRBD1 (5 bases). Germline CDR1 and CDR2: SQVTM and ANQGSEA. V lost 7 bases and J lost 3, with 24 bases in between. The length of the CDR3 is 16 residues. The CDR3 DNA reads as TGCAGCGCTGGAAGGGAGCCAGGGCGGATCGACTATGGCTACACCTTC. The encoded protein is CSAGREPGRIDYGYTF.

The J gene is TRBJ2-4, the V gene TRBV5-1; possible D gene TRBD2, 7 bases. The germline V gene has CDR1 SGHRS and CDR2 YFSETQ. The CDR3 consists of 14 residues. Trimming cost V 4 bases and J 5 bases, with 13 bases left between them. CDR3 amino acids: CASSSGTPENIQYF. The CDR3 bases are TGCGCCAGCAGCAGCGGGACACCCGAAAACATTCAGTACTTC.

This clonotype was seen a handful of times. This chain connects TRBV2 to TRBJ2-3; 10 bases agree with TRBD2. V lost 4 bases and J lost 3; bases outside the gene matches: 4. The CDR3 spans 15 residues. Germline V lookup: CDR1 SNHLY, CDR2 FYNNEI. CDR3 in DNA: TGTGCCAGCAGTGGTAGCGGGGGGCCGACAGATACGCAGTATTTT. This sequence encodes CASSGSGGPTDTQYF.

The genes are TRBV5-1 and TRBJ2-3, with D hard to call. This CDR3 is 15 amino acids long. The V gene lost 4 bases and the J gene lost 0 bases, with 12 bases spanning the gap. CDR1 and CDR2 (germline): SGHRS, YFSETQ. The chain's CDR3 is CASSGVALSTDTQYF. The CDR3 DNA reads TGCGCCAGCAGCGGAGTAGCCCTTAGCACAGATACGCAGTATTTT.

This clonotype was counted ten times or more. V is TRBV4-1 and J is TRBJ1-5; tentatively, D is TRBD1 (5 bases). This CDR3 contains 14 residues. Germline CDR1 is MGHRA and CDR2 is YSYEKL. Trimming shortened V by 0 bases and J by 7 bases, and 10 bases separated the two germline ends. In nucleotides, the CDR3 is TGCGCCAGCAGCCAAGATTCCGGGGACCAGCCCCAGCATTTT. It is translated as CASSQDSGDQPQHF.

There are a few counts of this clonotype. The genes are TRBV29-1 and TRBJ1-1, with D unresolved. Germline V lookup: CDR1 SQVTM, CDR2 ANQGSEA. The V end was cut by 6 bases, the J end by 0 bases, with 8 bases between. The CDR3 totals 12 residues. In DNA form, the CDR3 reads TGCAGCGTCGCCTTAATGAACACTGAAGCTTTCTTT. It codes for CSVALMNTEAFF.

This clonotype showed up many times. The J gene is TRBJ2-7, the V gene TRBV7-6, with D perhaps TRBD1 or TRBD2 (5 bases each). Trimming left V 0 bases short and J 3 bases short, with 6 bases between. The length of the CDR3 is 13 residues. In germline, CDR1 is SGHVS, CDR2 FNYEAQ. The CDR3 protein is CASSLAGDYEQYF. CDR3 coding DNA: TGTGCCAGCAGCTTAGCGGGGGACTACGAGCAGTACTTC.

This clonotype was recorded at least ten times. V gene TRBV6-2 or TRBV6-3 combines with J gene TRBJ1-5; TRBD1 is a possible D gene (5 bases). This CDR3 contains 14 residues. Trimming stripped 8 bases from V and 2 bases from J, with 13 bases between. From germline, CDR1 is MNHEY and CDR2 SVGEGT. CDR3 nucleotide sequence: TGTGCCAGCGCGGGATGGGGGGGCAATCAGCCCCAGCATTTT. It translates to CASAGWGGNQPQHF.

V gene TRBV7-9 combines with J gene TRBJ2-5, with D possibly called TRBD1 or TRBD2 (6 bases each). This CDR3 is 15 amino acids long. Trimming cost V 5 bases and J 5 bases, with 18 bases left between them. Germline V gene sequence: CDR1 SEHNR, CDR2 FQNEAQ (reference sequence). The CDR3 sequence: CASSPRLGQRETQYF. The CDR3 region has the DNA TGTGCCAGCAGCCCTCGACTAGGACAGCGCGAGACCCAGTACTTC.

This clonotype is medium-sized in the sample. The genes are TRBV20-1 and TRBJ1-2; D is uncertain. Germline CDR1 reads DFQATT; CDR2 reads SNEGSKA (reference sequence). The CDR3 contains 13 residues. V dropped 0 bases and J dropped 8 bases, with 13 bases sitting between them. CDR3 loop: CSARDESGRGYTF. In DNA, the CDR3 is TGCAGTGCTAGAGATGAGAGTGGTAGGGGCTACACCTTC.

This clonotype came up many times. The rearrangement links TRBV4-1 to TRBJ2-7; 7 bases agree with TRBD1. V shed 2 bases, J shed 3 bases, and the junction held 10 bases outside the gene matches. The CDR3 has 16 residues. Germline values: CDR1 MGHRA, CDR2 YSYEKL. This chain's CDR3 is CASSQPTGRHFYEQYF. CDR3 nucleotides: TGCGCCAGCAGCCAACCGACAGGGCGACACTTCTACGAGCAGTACTTC.

This clonotype occurred many times. The genes are TRBV5-1 and TRBJ2-7; possibly TRBD2 for D (6 bases). The CDR3 length is 15 residues. V lost 1 base and J lost 4, with 15 bases in between. The germline V gene has CDR1 SGHRS and CDR2 YFSETQ. The CDR3 protein is CASSLYTGDLYEQYF. The CDR3 DNA reads as TGCGCCAGCAGCTTGTATACGGGGGACCTTTACGAGCAGTACTTC. The full variable domain, its missing parts supplied by reference TRBV5-1 and TRBJ2-7, is KAGVTQTPRYLIKTRGQQVTLSCSPISGHRSVSWYQQTPGQGLQFLFEYFSETQRNKGNFPGRFSGRQFSNSRSEMNVSTLELGDSALYLCASSLYTGDLYEQYFGPGTRLTVT.

In its sample, this clonotype was seen a few times. V gene TRBV27 combines with J gene TRBJ2-1, with TRBD2 matching 11 bases. Germline lookup yields CDR1 MNHEY and CDR2 SMNVEV (reference sequence). The J segment lost 7 bases and the V segment lost 7 bases, leaving 3 bases of the junction unmatched. CDR3 length equals 13 residues. The CDR3 protein is CASTTSGVNEQFF. CDR3 nucleotide sequence: TGTGCCAGCACGACTAGCGGGGTGAATGAGCAGTTCTTC.